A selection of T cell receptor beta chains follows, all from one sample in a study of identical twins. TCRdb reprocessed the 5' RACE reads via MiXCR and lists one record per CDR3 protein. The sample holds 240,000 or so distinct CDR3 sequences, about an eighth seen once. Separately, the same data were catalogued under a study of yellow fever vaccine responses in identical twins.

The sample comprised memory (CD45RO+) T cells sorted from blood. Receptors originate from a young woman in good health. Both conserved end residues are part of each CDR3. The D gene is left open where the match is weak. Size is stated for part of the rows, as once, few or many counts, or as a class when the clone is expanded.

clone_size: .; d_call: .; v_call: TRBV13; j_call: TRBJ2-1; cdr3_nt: TGTGCCAGCAGCCTCCACTACAATGAGCAGTTCTTC; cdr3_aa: CASSLHYNEQFF
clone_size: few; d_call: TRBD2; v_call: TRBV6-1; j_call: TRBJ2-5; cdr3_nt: TGTGCCAGCAAAACGGGGGGGGCCCTACAAGAGACCCAGTACTTC; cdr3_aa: CASKTGGALQETQYF
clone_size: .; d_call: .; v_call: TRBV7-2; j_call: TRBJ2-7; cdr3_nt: TGTGCCAGCAGCTCGGGGCAGGGTACCTACGAGCAGTACTTC; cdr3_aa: CASSSGQGTYEQYF
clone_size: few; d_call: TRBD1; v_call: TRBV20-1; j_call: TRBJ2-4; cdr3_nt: TGCAGTGCTAGCCCCGGGACAGAAAACATTCAGTACTTC; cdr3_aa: CSASPGTENIQYF
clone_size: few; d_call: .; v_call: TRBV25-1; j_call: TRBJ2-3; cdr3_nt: TGTGCCAGCAGTGAATGGTCAGGGTTCACTAGCACAGATACGCAGTATTTT; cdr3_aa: CASSEWSGFTSTDTQYF
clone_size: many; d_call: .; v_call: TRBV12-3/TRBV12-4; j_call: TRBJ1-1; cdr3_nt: TGTGCCAGCAGTGATTCCGGGATCTCCCTCAAGGGGGCTTTCTTT; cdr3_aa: CASSDSGISLKGAFF
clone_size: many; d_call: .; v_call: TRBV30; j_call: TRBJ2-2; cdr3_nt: TGTGCCTGGATGCCAGGGGTGTCGACCGGGGAGCTGTTTTTT; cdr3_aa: CAWMPGVSTGELFF
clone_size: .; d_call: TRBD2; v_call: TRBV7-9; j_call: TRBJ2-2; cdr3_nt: TGTGCCAGCAGCACTATCACTAGCGGGGCGAACACCGGGGAGCTGTTTTTT; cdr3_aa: CASSTITSGANTGELFF
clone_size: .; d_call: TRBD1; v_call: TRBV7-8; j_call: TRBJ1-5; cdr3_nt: TGTGCCAGCAGCTACAGGACAGGGAGCAATCAGCCCCAGCATTTT; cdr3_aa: CASSYRTGSNQPQHF
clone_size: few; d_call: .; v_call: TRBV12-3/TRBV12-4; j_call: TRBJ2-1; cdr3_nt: TGTGCCAGCAGTTTTAAGAGGGCCAGCTACAATGAGCAGTTCTTC; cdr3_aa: CASSFKRASYNEQFF
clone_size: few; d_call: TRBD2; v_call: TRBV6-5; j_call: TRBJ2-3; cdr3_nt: TGTGCCAGCAGTTCAGGGACTAGCGGGGGGGGTTTAGATACGCAGTATTTT; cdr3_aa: CASSSGTSGGGLDTQYF
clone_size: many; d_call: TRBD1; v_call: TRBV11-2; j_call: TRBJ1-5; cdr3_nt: TGTGCCAGCAGCTTATCTGGGACAGGGGTTCAGCCCCAGCATTTT; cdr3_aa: CASSLSGTGVQPQHF
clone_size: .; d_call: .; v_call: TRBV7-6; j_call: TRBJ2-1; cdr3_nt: TGTGCCAGCAGCTCCCTTTCGAGCTCCTACAATGAGCAGTTCTTC; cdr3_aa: CASSSLSSSYNEQFF
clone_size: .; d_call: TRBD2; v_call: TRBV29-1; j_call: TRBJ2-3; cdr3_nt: TGCAGCGTTGAAAGGCTAGCGGGAGTCCCAGATACGCAGTATTTT; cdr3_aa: CSVERLAGVPDTQYF
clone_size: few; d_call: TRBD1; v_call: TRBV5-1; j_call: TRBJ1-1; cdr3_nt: TGCGCCAGCACCCGGAGCGCAGGGGGGAACACTGAAGCTTTCTTT; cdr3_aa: CASTRSAGGNTEAFF
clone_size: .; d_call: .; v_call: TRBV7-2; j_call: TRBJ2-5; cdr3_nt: TGTGCCAGCAGCCTAGGGGCTAGCCAAGAGACCCAGTACTTC; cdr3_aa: CASSLGASQETQYF
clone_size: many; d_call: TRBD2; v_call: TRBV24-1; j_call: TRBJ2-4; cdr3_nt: TGTGCCACCAGTGATCAAGGGGAGCGGGGTAACAAAAACATTCAGTACTTC; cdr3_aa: CATSDQGERGNKNIQYF
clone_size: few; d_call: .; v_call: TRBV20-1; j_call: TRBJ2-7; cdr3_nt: TGCAGCCCCTACAGCGGAGAATACGAGCAGTACTTC; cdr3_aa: CSPYSGEYEQYF
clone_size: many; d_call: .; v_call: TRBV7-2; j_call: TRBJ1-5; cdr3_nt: TGTGCCAGCAGCTTAGTCGGGGGGAACAATCAGCCCCAGCATTTT; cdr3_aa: CASSLVGGNNQPQHF
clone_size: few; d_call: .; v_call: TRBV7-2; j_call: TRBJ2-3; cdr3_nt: TGTGCCAGCAGTCGATACACAGATACGCAGTATTTT; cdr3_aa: CASSRYTDTQYF
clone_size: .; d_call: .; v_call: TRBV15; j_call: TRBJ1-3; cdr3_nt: TGTGCCACCAGCAGAGATATCAACTCTGGAAACACCATATATTTT; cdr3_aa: CATSRDINSGNTIYF
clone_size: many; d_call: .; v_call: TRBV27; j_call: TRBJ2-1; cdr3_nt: TGTGCCAGCAGTTTAGGGGGGAGTAGCTCCTACAATGAGCAGTTCTTC; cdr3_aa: CASSLGGSSSYNEQFF
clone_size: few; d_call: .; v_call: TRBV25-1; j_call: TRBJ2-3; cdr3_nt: TGTGCCAGCAGTGAAGAGGCCACCTCCACAGATACGCAGTATTTT; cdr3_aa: CASSEEATSTDTQYF
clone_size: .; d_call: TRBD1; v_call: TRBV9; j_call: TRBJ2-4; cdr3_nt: TGTGCCAGCAGCGCAAGCGACAGGGAAGGCAAAAACATTCAGTACTTC; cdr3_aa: CASSASDREGKNIQYF
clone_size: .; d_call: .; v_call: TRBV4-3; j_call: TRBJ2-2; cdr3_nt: TGCGCCAGCAGCCAACTTCGCGGGGGCGTCGGGGAGCTGTTTTTT; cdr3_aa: CASSQLRGGVGELFF
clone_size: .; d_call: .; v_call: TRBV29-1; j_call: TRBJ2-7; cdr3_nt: TGCAGCGTCGAGATCAACACCTACGAGCAGTACTTC; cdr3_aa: CSVEINTYEQYF
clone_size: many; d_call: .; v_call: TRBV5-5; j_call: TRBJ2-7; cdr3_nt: TGTGCCAGCAGCCCGGGACGCACGTATTACGAGCAGTACTTC; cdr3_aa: CASSPGRTYYEQYF
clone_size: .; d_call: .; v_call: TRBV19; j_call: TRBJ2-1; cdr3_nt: TGTGCCAGTAGTAGGGGCGCGAGCCGTGTCGATGAGCAGTTCTTC; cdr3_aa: CASSRGASRVDEQFF
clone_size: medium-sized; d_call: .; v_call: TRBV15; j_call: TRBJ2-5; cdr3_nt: TGTGCCACCAGCAGAGATCGAAGAGAGGAGACCCAGTACTTC; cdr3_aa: CATSRDRREETQYF
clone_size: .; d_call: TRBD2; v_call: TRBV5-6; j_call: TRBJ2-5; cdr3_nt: TGTGCCAGCAGTCTTCCGGGACTAGCGGGGGGGGAGACCCAGTACTTC; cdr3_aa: CASSLPGLAGGETQYF
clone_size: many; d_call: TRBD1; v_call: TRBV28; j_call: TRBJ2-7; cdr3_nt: TGTGCCAGCAACGACAGGGTTGGGGAGCAGTACTTC; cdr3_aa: CASNDRVGEQYF
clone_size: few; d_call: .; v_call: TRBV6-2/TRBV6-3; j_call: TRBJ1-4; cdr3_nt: TGTGCCAGCAGTTACCAACCTCGGAGGCGTGAAAAACTGTTTTTT; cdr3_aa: CASSYQPRRREKLFF
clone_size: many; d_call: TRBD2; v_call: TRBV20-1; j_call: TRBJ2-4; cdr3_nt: TGCAGTGCTAGAGAGCCCCCGGGACTAGCGTCCAACCTAGCCAAAAACATTCAGTACTTC; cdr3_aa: CSAREPPGLASNLAKNIQYF
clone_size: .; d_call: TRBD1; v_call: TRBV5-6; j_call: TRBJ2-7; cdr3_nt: TGTGCCAGCAGCTATTGGACAGGGAACGAGCAGTACTTC; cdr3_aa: CASSYWTGNEQYF
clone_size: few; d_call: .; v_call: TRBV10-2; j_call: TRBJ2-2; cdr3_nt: TGCGCCAGCAGTGAGTTTCGCCACGCCGGGGAGCTGTTTTTT; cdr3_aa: CASSEFRHAGELFF
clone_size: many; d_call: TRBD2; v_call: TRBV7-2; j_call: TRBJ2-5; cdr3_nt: TGTGCCAGCAGCCAGACTAGCGGCCAAGAGACCCAGTACTTC; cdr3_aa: CASSQTSGQETQYF
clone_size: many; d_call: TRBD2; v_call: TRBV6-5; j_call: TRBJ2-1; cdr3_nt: TGTGCCAGCAGTTACTCTGGCGGGGGGCGTGTGGATGAGCAGTTCTTC; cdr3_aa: CASSYSGGGRVDEQFF
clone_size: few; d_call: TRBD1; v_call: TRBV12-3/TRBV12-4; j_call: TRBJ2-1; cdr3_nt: TGTGCCAGCAGCATTAGACAGGGGGCGATGAATGAGCAGTTCTTC; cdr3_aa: CASSIRQGAMNEQFF
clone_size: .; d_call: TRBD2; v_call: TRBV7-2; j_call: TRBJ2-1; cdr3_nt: TGTGCCAGCAGATCTAGCGGGAGGGCCAGCGATGAGCAGTTCTTC; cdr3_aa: CASRSSGRASDEQFF
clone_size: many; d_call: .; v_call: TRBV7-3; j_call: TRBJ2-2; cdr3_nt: TGTGCCAGCAGCTCCAACTCCCTAGCTTCCGGGGAGCTGTTTTTT; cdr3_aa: CASSSNSLASGELFF
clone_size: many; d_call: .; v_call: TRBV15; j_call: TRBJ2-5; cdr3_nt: TGTGCCACCAGCAGAGTGCCCGGGCAAGGTGGGGAGACCCAGTACTTC; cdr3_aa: CATSRVPGQGGETQYF
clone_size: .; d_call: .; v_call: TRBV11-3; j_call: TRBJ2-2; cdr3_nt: TGTGCCAGCAGCTCCACCGGCCTTCCGAACACCGGGGAGCTGTTTTTT; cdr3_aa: CASSSTGLPNTGELFF
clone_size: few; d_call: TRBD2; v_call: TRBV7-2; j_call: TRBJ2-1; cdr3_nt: TGTGCCAGCAGCTTTGGGACTAGTACCAATGAGCAGTTCTTC; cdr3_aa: CASSFGTSTNEQFF
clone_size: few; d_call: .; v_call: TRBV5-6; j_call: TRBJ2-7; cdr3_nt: TGTGCCAGCAGCTTGGGCAACTCCTACGAGCAGTACTTC; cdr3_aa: CASSLGNSYEQYF
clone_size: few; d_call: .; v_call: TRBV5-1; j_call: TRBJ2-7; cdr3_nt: TGCGCCAGCAGCTTGGAGGCCCTCTCCTACGAGCAGTACTTC; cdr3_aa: CASSLEALSYEQYF
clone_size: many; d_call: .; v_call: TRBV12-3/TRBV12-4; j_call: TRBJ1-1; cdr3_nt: TGTGCCAGCTCCTCTGGGGCGTCGGCTTTCTTT; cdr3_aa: CASSSGASAFF